What follows describes a single T cell receptor (beta chain). This CDR3 spans 18 amino acids. Germline V gene data show CDR1 as SGHDN and CDR2 as FVKESK. This entry belongs to a study of T cells expressing NK-cell markers. Study-wide background: In sorted CD3+CD56+NKG2C+, CD3+CD56+NKG2C- and CD3+CD56-NKG2C+ T cells, TCR beta repertoires were obtained.

TCRdb re-analyzed the 5' RACE reads; it lists each CDR3 protein once, without DNA. The clone table shows just under 150,000 distinct CDR3 sequences, with the ten largest holding roughly 12%. This chain uses TRBV14 with TRBJ2-3; TCRdb proposes TRBD2, but this gene call is untestable without DNA. The TCR sequence derives from a man younger than 35 in good health. The specimen sequenced was blood T cells: a sorted CD56 or NKG2C T cell subset, CD4+ or CD8+ T cells, or bulk PBMC T cells (not recorded which). CDR3 protein: CASSQEWASGGSTDTQYF.